The 28 T cell receptor beta chains in this list originate from one sample, sequenced in a study of cytotoxic CD8 clonotypes in ibrutinib-treated CLL. Produced via immunoSEQ multiplex PCR; TCRdb's table is partial and in-frame only. Of some 150,000 clones listed, 77% are singletons. This specimen was PBMCs, taken after 12 months of ibrutinib treatment. The receptors stem from a human donor with chronic lymphocytic leukemia.

The genes are TRBV15 and TRBJ2-1; TRBD2 is a possible D gene (6 bases). The CDR3 has 16 amino acids. V lost 6 bases and J 4 bases, leaving 19 bases between the germline ends. Looked up from germline, CDR1 is LNHNV and CDR2 is YYDKDF (reference sequence). CDR3 bases: TGTGCCACCAGTCCGTCCCCCGGAGGGCGTTACAATGAGCAGTTCTTC. It encodes CATSPSPGGRYNEQFF.

This chain joins TRBV6-5 and TRBJ2-5; no reliable D call. CDR3 size: 11 residues. Germline CDR1 MNHEY, CDR2 SVGAGI. V was cut by 5 bases and J by 7 bases, with 8 bases left in between. In DNA form, the CDR3 reads TGTGCCAGCAGTCACCATCGGACCCAGTACTTC. Residues: CASSHHRTQYF.

This clone occurred a few times. V and J are TRBV28 and TRBJ1-2, with TRBD1 matching over 9 bases. The CDR3 runs to 13 residues. The V gene end was trimmed by 6 bases and the J gene end by 7 bases; junction bases not matched to a gene: 6. CDR1 and CDR2 from the germline V gene are MDHEN and SYDVKM. This CDR3 is CASSYTGGGGYTF. In DNA, the CDR3 is TGTGCCAGCAGCTATACAGGGGGCGGTGGCTACACCTTC.

This chain links TRBV11-2 with TRBJ2-5; unclear D gene. The germline V gene encodes CDR1 SGHAT and CDR2 FQNNGV. This CDR3 is built from 15 residues. V lost 3 bases and J lost 0, with 11 bases in between. The CDR3 bases are TGTGCCAGCAGCTTTGGCCGGTCGGACCAAGAGACCCAGTACTTC. As protein: CASSFGRSDQETQYF.

This clone was seen a few times. This chain connects TRBV20-1 to TRBJ2-5, with D possibly TRBD1 on 5 matching bases. CDR1 DFQATT and CDR2 SNEGSKA come from the germline V gene (reference sequence). This CDR3 spans 11 amino acids. The V gene lost 4 bases and the J gene lost 2 bases, with 5 bases spanning the gap. CDR3 sequence (DNA): TGCAGTGCTAACAGGCAAGAGACCCAGTACTTC. It codes for CSANRQETQYF.

The chain uses TRBV10-3 and TRBJ2-7, with D possibly matching TRBD2 (6 bases). The CDR3 extends over 15 amino acids. With 10 bases removed from V and 2 bases from J, the gap between germline ends came to 21 bases. Germline CDR1 and CDR2: ENHRY and SYGVKD. The CDR3, as DNA: TGTGCCAGCACCGTCAATTGGGGGGAGCCCTACGAGCAGTACTTC. This sequence encodes CASTVNWGEPYEQYF.

The rearrangement uses TRBV10-3 and TRBJ2-3; 12 bases agree with TRBD2. From germline, CDR1 is ENHRY and CDR2 SYGVKD. The CDR3 loop spans 15 amino acids. J gave up 4 bases and V 4 bases, and 3 bases lay outside the gene matches. The CDR3 loop reads CAISGLAGAPDTQYF. The CDR3 DNA reads as TGTGCCATCAGTGGACTAGCGGGAGCCCCAGATACGCAGTATTTT.

The V gene is TRBV21-1, the J gene TRBJ1-5; TRBD1 was called by the table and not checked on the DNA. TRBV21-1 has pseudogene status. The CDR3 runs to 11 residues. The chain's CDR3 is CASSKGQVQHF. The CDR3 region has the DNA TGTGCCAGCAGCAAAGGACAGGTACAGCATTTT.

The chain uses TRBV27 and TRBJ2-3; 8 bases map to TRBD1. CDR1 and CDR2 (germline): MNHEY, SMNVEV (reference sequence). V lost 2 bases and J lost 4; bases outside the gene matches: 2. The CDR3 totals 14 residues. In DNA form, the CDR3 reads TGTGCCAGCAGTTTACAGGGGGCCCCAGATACGCAGTATTTT. Protein product: CASSLQGAPDTQYF.

CDR3 protein: CASRADAVSYEQYF. The CDR3 nucleotides read TGTGCCAGTCGTGCGGATGCCGTTTCCTACGAGCAGTACTTC. This chain connects TRBV2 to TRBJ2-7; D gene unclear. From germline, CDR1 is SNHLY and CDR2 FYNNEI. The CDR3 length is 14 residues. V gave up 9 bases and J gave up 1 base, with 16 bases separating them.

This clone was seen once. The rearrangement uses TRBV7-8 and TRBJ2-5; the match to TRBD2 covers 10 bases. Germline trimming cut 0 bases from V and 2 bases from J; bases unmatched to any gene: 6. This CDR3 spans 17 amino acids. Looked up from germline, CDR1 is SGHVS and CDR2 is FQNEAQ. This CDR3 is CASSLAPGLALQETQYF. The DNA for the CDR3 is TGTGCCAGCAGCTTAGCGCCGGGACTAGCGCTTCAAGAGACCCAGTACTTC.

The genes are TRBV30 and TRBJ1-4, with TRBD1 as a possible D gene (5 bases). Germline CDR1 reads GTSNPN; CDR2 reads SVGIG (reference sequence). CDR3 size: 13 residues. The V gene lost 4 bases and the J gene lost 7 bases, with 13 bases spanning the gap. The CDR3 DNA is TGTGCCTGGAATCCGGGGACCGGTGAAAAACTGTTTTTT. Translating gives CAWNPGTGEKLFF.

This chain connects TRBV19 to TRBJ2-1; 11 bases line up with TRBD1. The CDR3 totals 13 residues. The V gene's germline CDR1 is LNHDA and CDR2 SQIVND (reference sequence). The trim removed 10 bases at V and 4 bases at J, leaving 3 bases unmatched. The CDR3 nucleotides read TGTGCCACGGGACAGGGGGTATACAATGAGCAGTTCTTC. Translated, it gives CATGQGVYNEQFF.

On this clone: Distinct nucleotide sequences in the sample also encode this CDR3. The chain employs TRBV6-5 and TRBJ2-7; D unresolved. Between the trimmed V and J ends, which lost 2 bases and 7 bases, there was a span of 0 bases. Germline assignment: CDR1 MNHEY and CDR2 SVGAGI. There are 9 residues in the CDR3. As DNA, the CDR3 is TGTGCCAGCAGTTACGAGCAGTACTTC. Translating gives CASSYEQYF.

The genes are TRBV29-1 and TRBJ2-6; D not certain. V was trimmed by 4 bases and J by 0 bases, leaving 7 bases between them. The germline gives CDR1 SQVTM, CDR2 ANQGSEA. This CDR3 comprises 14 residues. This CDR3 is CSVGWVSGANVLTF. For the CDR3, the DNA is TGCAGCGTTGGCTGGGTCTCTGGGGCCAACGTCCTGACTTTC.

The chain employs TRBV18 and TRBJ2-2, with D possibly being TRBD1 (6 bases). The CDR3 extends over 16 amino acids. V lost 0 bases and J lost 3, with 11 bases in between. Germline V gene lookup returns CDR1 KGHSH and CDR2 LQKENI. For the CDR3, the DNA is TGTGCCAGCTCACCACCTAACAGGGTGTACACCGGGGAGCTGTTTTTT. As protein: CASSPPNRVYTGELFF.

The chain is built from TRBV6-5 and TRBJ2-1; 8 nucleotides line up with TRBD2. Germline V gene lookup returns CDR1 MNHEY and CDR2 SVGAGI. The CDR3 contains 15 residues. J lost 7 bases, V lost 4 bases, and 9 bases had no gene match. In DNA form, the CDR3 reads TGTGCCAGCAGTTCCCCGGGACTAGGGATTAATGAGCAGTTCTTC. Translating gives CASSSPGLGINEQFF.

The rearrangement links TRBV11-3 to TRBJ2-7; no reliable D call. CDR1 SGHNT and CDR2 YENEEA come from the germline V gene. Trimming removed 5 bases at V and 3 bases at J, with 8 bases between. This CDR3 is 12 amino acids long. CDR3 sequence reads: CASSGHSYEQYF. The CDR3 DNA reads TGTGCCAGCAGCGGCCACAGCTACGAGCAGTACTTC. The full variable domain, completed using reference TRBV11-3 and TRBJ2-7, is EAGVVQSPRYKIIEKKQPVAFWCNPISGHNTLYWYLQNLGQGPELLIRYENEEAVDDSQLPKDRFSAERLKGVDSTLKIQPAELGDSAVYLCASSGHSYEQYFGPGTRLTVT.

The V and J genes are TRBV27 and TRBJ2-7; maybe TRBD2 (6 bases). V was clipped by 8 bases and J by 0 bases, with 20 bases between them. The CDR3 length is 16 residues. CDR1 and CDR2 (germline): MNHEY, SMNVEV (reference sequence). CDR3 protein: CASSLFHGGSSYEQYF. The CDR3 DNA reads as TGTGCCAGCTCCCTTTTCCACGGGGGAAGCTCCTACGAGCAGTACTTC.

This clone has just one count. V gene TRBV4-2 combines with J gene TRBJ2-5; 8 bases line up with TRBD2. The CDR3 is 16 residues long. The germline gives CDR1 LGHNA, CDR2 YNFKEQ. V lost 1 base to trimming and J lost 1 base; unmatched junction nucleotides: 5. CDR3: CASSQVAGTFQETQYF. For the CDR3, the DNA is TGTGCCAGCAGCCAAGTAGCGGGGACCTTCCAAGAGACCCAGTACTTC.

The V and J genes are TRBV6-5 and TRBJ2-7; no clear D. With 5 bases removed from V and 5 bases from J, the gap between germline ends came to 16 bases. This CDR3 contains 14 residues. Germline loops: CDR1 MNHEY, CDR2 SVGAGI. The CDR3 DNA reads as TGTGCCAGCAGTGAAGGCTCCCTCGCGCACGAGCAGTACTTC. As protein: CASSEGSLAHEQYF.

The rearrangement joins TRBV7-8 to TRBJ2-1; D might be TRBD1 (6 bases). V lost 2 bases, J lost 9 bases, and 8 bases lay in between. Looked up from germline, CDR1 is SGHVS and CDR2 is FQNEAQ. The CDR3 is 12 amino acids. CDR3 sequence (DNA): TGTGCCAGCAGCTTACTCAGGGGTGAGCAGTTCTTC. This gives the protein CASSLLRGEQFF.

The chain couples TRBV19 to TRBJ2-1; 7 bases map to TRBD2. CDR3 length: 13 residues. J gave up 5 bases and V 5 bases, and 3 bases lay outside the gene matches. CDR1 is LNHDA and CDR2 is SQIVND in the germline V gene (reference sequence). The CDR3 loop is CASSVLADNEQFF. The DNA for the CDR3 is TGTGCCAGTAGTGTGCTAGCGGACAATGAGCAGTTCTTC.

The gene calls are TRBV11-2 and TRBJ2-7; 8 bases align to TRBD2. This CDR3 has 17 residues. Germline lookup yields CDR1 SGHAT and CDR2 FQNNGV. Trimming took 1 base from V and 1 from J; bases not matched to a gene: 9. The CDR3: CASSLALNSGASYEQYF. The CDR3 bases are TGTGCCAGCAGCTTAGCCCTAAATAGCGGGGCTTCCTACGAGCAGTACTTC.

V usage is TRBV18 and J usage is TRBJ1-5; possibly TRBD1 for D (5 bases). Trimming left V 3 bases short and J 0 bases short, with 15 bases between. The CDR3 totals 17 residues. CDR1 and CDR2 (germline): KGHSH, LQKENI. The CDR3 is CASSPEGTAYSNQPQHF. Written as DNA, the CDR3 is TGTGCCAGCTCACCCGAAGGGACGGCCTATAGCAATCAGCCCCAGCATTTT. The full variable domain, rest sourced from reference TRBV18 and TRBJ1-5, is NAGVMQNPRHLVRRRGQEARLRCSPMKGHSHVYWYRQLPEEGLKFMVYLQKENIIDESGMPKERFSAEFPKEGPSILRIQQVVRGDSAAYFCASSPEGTAYSNQPQHFGDGTRLSIL.

V and J are TRBV2 and TRBJ2-1; D remains ambiguous. The CDR3 covers 12 residues. Germline V gives CDR1 SNHLY, CDR2 FYNNEI. The V end was cut by 8 bases, the J end by 3 bases, with 8 bases between. The CDR3 spells CASGSYYNEQFF. DNA of the CDR3: TGTGCCAGCGGCTCGTACTACAATGAGCAGTTCTTC.

This chain joins TRBV19 and TRBJ2-3, with D possibly being TRBD1 (6 bases). Germline V lookup: CDR1 LNHDA, CDR2 SQIVND (reference sequence). V lost 6 bases to trimming and J lost 4 bases, with 14 bases between them. The CDR3 covers 14 residues. The CDR3 DNA is TGTGCCAGTAGCATACAGGGTCCTGCAGATACGCAGTATTTT. Encoded protein: CASSIQGPADTQYF.

This sequence joins TRBV11-3 and TRBJ2-1, with 10 bases lining up with TRBD1. CDR1 is SGHNT, CDR2 YENEEA, per germline. Trimming at V came to 5 bases and at J to 8 bases, leaving 6 bases not matched to a gene. The CDR3 length is 14 residues. CDR3: CASSPGQGSYEQFF. The CDR3 DNA sequence: TGTGCCAGCAGCCCGGGACAGGGGTCATATGAGCAGTTCTTC.